This TCR beta chain was recovered during a study of T cells in narcolepsy (dated by TCRdb to 2016 to 2019). With regard to the full study: Patients with narcolepsy type 1 or type 2 (NT1, NT2) and healthy control donors were enrolled in the study. Autoreactive T cells targeting hypocretin neuron self-antigens (hypocretin, TRIB2) were sought in narcolepsy patients, and TCR Vbeta sequencing was used to track clonotypes in blood and CSF.

The cysteine opens and the phenylalanine closes a CDR3 of 16 amino acids. Only CDR3 DNA is held: 48 bases, read in frame from base 1. Germline trimming: 2 bases from V, 0 bases from J; junction bases outside gene matches: 4. CDR1 is given as KGHSH and CDR2 as LQKENI, both from the germline V gene. What the work shows at the level of the full study, not this receptor alone: Numbers of sequenced blood memory CD4+ clonotypes were comparable, with averages of about 39,494 in patients and approximately 30,000 in controls. In plots comparing CSF and blood CD4+ T cell clonotypes from the same patient, HCRT-specific and TRIB2-specific autoreactive clonotypes were highlighted. No sequences matching autoreactive T cell clones were present in some of the blood memory CD4+ repertoires from patients and controls. According to the report, autoreactive clonotypes were detected serially in the blood of the same patients and of different patients, but not in healthy controls.

With regard to this clone: The target of this receptor is not known. Base qualities are not recorded, but no much larger clone differs from it by a single base.

Memory CD4+ T cells were sorted ex vivo from peripheral blood of narcolepsy patients and healthy controls for TCR Vbeta sequencing. Preparation of the library involved the immunoSEQ multiplex PCR assay. TCRdb carries this immuneACCESS record with in-frame sequences only. Its versions omit some clonotypes, under half of them owing to an unresolved V gene in the studies checked, with the rest unexplained. Recorded for this sample are 25,000 to 30,000 clones; under 85% of them occurred a single time. The ten largest clones add up to more than 0.9% of the sample. The sequence joins TRBV18 to TRBJ1-1, with 9 middle bases fitting TRBD1. The TCR originated in a human donor with narcolepsy. Sequencing was performed on CD45RA- memory CD4+ T cells from PBMCs. Sample cell subset or site, as interpreted from the label and publication: memory T cells sorted ex vivo from peripheral blood. The CDR3 sequence is CASSPERTGVNTEAFF. The DNA sequence reads TGTGCCAGCTCACCAGAAAGGACAGGGGTGAACACTGAAGCTTTCTTT.